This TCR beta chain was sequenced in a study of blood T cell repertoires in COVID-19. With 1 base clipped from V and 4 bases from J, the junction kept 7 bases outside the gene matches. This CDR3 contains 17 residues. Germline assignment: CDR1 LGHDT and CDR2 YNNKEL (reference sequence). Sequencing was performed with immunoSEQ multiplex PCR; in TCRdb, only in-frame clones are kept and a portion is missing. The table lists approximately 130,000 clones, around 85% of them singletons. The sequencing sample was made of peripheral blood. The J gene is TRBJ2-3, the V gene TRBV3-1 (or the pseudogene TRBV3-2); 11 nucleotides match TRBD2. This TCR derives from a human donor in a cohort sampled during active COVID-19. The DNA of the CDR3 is TGTGCCAGCAGCCAAGTTAGCGGGGGGGCCGGAGCAGATACGCAGTATTTT. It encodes CASSQVSGGAGADTQYF.